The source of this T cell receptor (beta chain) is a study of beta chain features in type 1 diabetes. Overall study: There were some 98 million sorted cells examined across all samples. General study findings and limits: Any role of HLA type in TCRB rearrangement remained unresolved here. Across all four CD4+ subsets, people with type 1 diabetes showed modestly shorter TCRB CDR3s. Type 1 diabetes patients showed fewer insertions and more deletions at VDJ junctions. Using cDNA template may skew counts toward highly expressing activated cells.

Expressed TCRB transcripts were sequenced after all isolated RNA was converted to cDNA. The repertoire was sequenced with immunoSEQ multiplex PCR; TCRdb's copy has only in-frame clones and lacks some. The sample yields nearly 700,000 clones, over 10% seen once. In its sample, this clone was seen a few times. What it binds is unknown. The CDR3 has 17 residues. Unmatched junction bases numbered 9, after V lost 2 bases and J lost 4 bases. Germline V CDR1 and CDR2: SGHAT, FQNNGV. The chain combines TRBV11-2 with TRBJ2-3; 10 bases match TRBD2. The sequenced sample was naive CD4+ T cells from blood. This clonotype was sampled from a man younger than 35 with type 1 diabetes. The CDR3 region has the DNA TGTGCCAGCAGCTTAATGATAGCGGGGGGTCTTCCAGATACGCAGTATTTT. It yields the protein CASSLMIAGGLPDTQYF.